The rows below give T cell receptor beta chains drawn from one sample of a study of T cells in Graves' hyperthyroidism and ophthalmopathy. TCRdb reprocessed the multiplex PCR reads via MiXCR and lists one record per CDR3 protein. The repertoire holds hundreds of thousands of distinct CDR3 sequences, roughly 15% seen once, with around 4.5% in the top ten. The material sequenced was blood. The receptors derive from a woman between 40 and 55 years old with Graves' ophthalmopathy. CDR3s include the opening cysteine and the closing phenylalanine or tryptophan. A D gene is named only where the DNA matches it firmly. For some rows the clone size is stated as once, few or many, or as a class when expanded; others skip it.

abundance: -
d_gene: TRBD1
j_gene: TRBJ1-1
v_gene: TRBV6-4
CDR3aa: CASTYRGEAFF
CDR3nt: TGTGCCAGCACCTACAGGGGAGAAGCTTTCTTT

abundance: -
d_gene: -
j_gene: TRBJ1-2
v_gene: TRBV2
CDR3aa: CASSETETSPTF
CDR3nt: TGTGCCAGCAGTGAAACGGAAACCTCACCCACCTTC

abundance: many
d_gene: TRBD1
j_gene: TRBJ2-7
v_gene: TRBV7-9
CDR3aa: CASSHRDRVYEQYF
CDR3nt: TGTGCCAGCAGCCACCGGGACAGGGTCTACGAGCAGTACTTC

abundance: -
d_gene: -
j_gene: TRBJ2-3
v_gene: TRBV6-1
CDR3aa: CASSVPFTDTQYF
CDR3nt: TGTGCCAGCAGTGTCCCTTTCACAGATACGCAGTATTTT

abundance: -
d_gene: TRBD1
j_gene: TRBJ1-2
v_gene: TRBV6-1
CDR3aa: CASSEYRGRRPYGYTF
CDR3nt: TGTGCCAGCAGCGAATACAGGGGGCGCCGTCCCTATGGCTACACCTTC

abundance: many
d_gene: -
j_gene: TRBJ2-2
v_gene: TRBV18
CDR3aa: CASSPSYSGELFF
CDR3nt: TGTGCCAGCTCACCATCTTATTCCGGGGAGCTGTTTTTT

abundance: many
d_gene: TRBD2
j_gene: TRBJ2-7
v_gene: TRBV12-3/TRBV12-4
CDR3aa: CASSFWTSKYEQYF
CDR3nt: TGTGCCAGCAGTTTTTGGACTAGCAAGTACGAGCAGTACTTC

abundance: many
d_gene: -
j_gene: TRBJ1-6
v_gene: TRBV20-1
CDR3aa: CSATTSRGIGNSPLHF
CDR3nt: TGCAGTGCTACCACCTCGCGGGGGATCGGTAATTCACCCCTCCACTTT

abundance: many
d_gene: -
j_gene: TRBJ2-6
v_gene: TRBV19
CDR3aa: CASSPPVGHGANVLTF
CDR3nt: TGTGCCAGTAGTCCGCCCGTGGGGCACGGGGCCAACGTCCTGACTTTC

abundance: many
d_gene: TRBD1
j_gene: TRBJ1-5
v_gene: TRBV29-1
CDR3aa: CSVQGEFSNQPQHF
CDR3nt: TGCAGCGTACAGGGGGAATTTAGCAATCAGCCCCAGCATTTT

abundance: few
d_gene: TRBD1
j_gene: TRBJ1-5
v_gene: TRBV12-5
CDR3aa: CASGLVLGQGGQPQHF
CDR3nt: TGTGCTAGTGGTTTGGTACTGGGACAGGGCGGTCAGCCCCAGCATTTT

abundance: many
d_gene: -
j_gene: TRBJ2-2
v_gene: TRBV12-3/TRBV12-4
CDR3aa: CASLRGGNTGELFF
CDR3nt: TGTGCCAGCCTCCGGGGAGGGAACACCGGGGAGCTGTTTTTT

abundance: many
d_gene: TRBD1
j_gene: TRBJ1-1
v_gene: TRBV6-2/TRBV6-3
CDR3aa: CASSSPRTGYAEAFF
CDR3nt: TGTGCCAGCAGTTCCCCCCGGACAGGGTACGCTGAAGCTTTCTTT

abundance: many
d_gene: TRBD1
j_gene: TRBJ1-1
v_gene: TRBV7-9
CDR3aa: CASSLARQGGTEAFF
CDR3nt: TGTGCCAGCAGCTTAGCGCGACAGGGGGGCACTGAAGCTTTCTTT

abundance: -
d_gene: TRBD1
j_gene: TRBJ2-5
v_gene: TRBV7-2
CDR3aa: CASSFDRGGRETQYF
CDR3nt: TGTGCCAGCAGCTTCGACAGGGGGGGACGAGAGACCCAGTACTTC

abundance: -
d_gene: -
j_gene: TRBJ2-7
v_gene: TRBV7-8
CDR3aa: CASSFNPEEGSEAYEQYF
CDR3nt: TGTGCCAGCAGCTTTAACCCCGAAGAGGGAAGTGAAGCCTACGAGCAGTACTTC

abundance: few
d_gene: -
j_gene: TRBJ1-2
v_gene: TRBV4-2
CDR3aa: CASSQAPLGAWDGYTF
CDR3nt: TGTGCCAGCAGCCAAGCTCCCCTGGGGGCGTGGGATGGGTACACCTTC

abundance: many
d_gene: -
j_gene: TRBJ2-7
v_gene: TRBV7-8
CDR3aa: CASSLAAGPYEQYF
CDR3nt: TGTGCCAGCAGCTTAGCTGCAGGCCCCTACGAGCAGTACTTC

abundance: many
d_gene: -
j_gene: TRBJ2-7
v_gene: TRBV19
CDR3aa: CASSIGSALSYEQYF
CDR3nt: TGTGCCAGTAGTATCGGGAGCGCCCTCTCCTACGAGCAGTACTTC

abundance: many
d_gene: -
j_gene: TRBJ2-7
v_gene: TRBV15
CDR3aa: CATSRDPGDEQYF
CDR3nt: TGTGCCACCAGCAGAGATCCAGGGGACGAGCAGTACTTC

abundance: few
d_gene: -
j_gene: TRBJ2-7
v_gene: TRBV27
CDR3aa: CASSSLGAPGYEQYF
CDR3nt: TGTGCCAGCAGTTCTTTGGGCGCCCCCGGGTACGAGCAGTACTTC

abundance: -
d_gene: TRBD1
j_gene: TRBJ1-2
v_gene: TRBV12-3/TRBV12-4
CDR3aa: CASGDRDVGGYTF
CDR3nt: TGTGCCAGCGGGGACAGGGATGTAGGTGGCTACACCTTC

abundance: few
d_gene: -
j_gene: TRBJ1-5
v_gene: TRBV25-1
CDR3aa: CASSPIEGLQPQHF
CDR3nt: TGTGCCAGCAGTCCAATTGAGGGGCTCCAGCCCCAGCATTTT

abundance: many
d_gene: -
j_gene: TRBJ1-1
v_gene: TRBV6-1
CDR3aa: CASSVSRGMNTEAFF
CDR3nt: TGTGCCAGCAGTGTGTCCAGGGGCATGAACACTGAAGCTTTCTTT

abundance: many
d_gene: -
j_gene: TRBJ2-6
v_gene: TRBV28
CDR3aa: CATKAGANVLTF
CDR3nt: TGTGCCACAAAAGCGGGGGCCAACGTCCTGACTTTC

abundance: many
d_gene: -
j_gene: TRBJ2-7
v_gene: TRBV24-1
CDR3aa: CATSDGHNYEQYF
CDR3nt: TGTGCCACCAGTGATGGACACAACTACGAGCAGTACTTC

abundance: few
d_gene: -
j_gene: TRBJ1-2
v_gene: TRBV6-2/TRBV6-3
CDR3aa: CASNGGWGYGYTF
CDR3nt: TGTGCCAGCAACGGGGGCTGGGGCTATGGCTACACCTTC

abundance: many
d_gene: -
j_gene: TRBJ1-2
v_gene: TRBV25-1
CDR3aa: CASSESLGDNYGYTF
CDR3nt: TGTGCCAGCAGTGAATCTCTAGGGGATAACTATGGCTACACCTTC

abundance: many
d_gene: TRBD1
j_gene: TRBJ1-2
v_gene: TRBV12-3/TRBV12-4
CDR3aa: CASSFQGAGYGYTF
CDR3nt: TGTGCCAGCAGTTTCCAGGGGGCTGGCTATGGCTACACCTTC

abundance: many
d_gene: -
j_gene: TRBJ1-1
v_gene: TRBV5-1
CDR3aa: CASSGANTEAFF
CDR3nt: TGCGCCAGCAGCGGAGCTAACACTGAAGCTTTCTTT

abundance: many
d_gene: -
j_gene: TRBJ1-3
v_gene: TRBV5-1
CDR3aa: CASSFNPQGTGNTIYF
CDR3nt: TGCGCCAGCAGCTTCAATCCACAGGGAACCGGAAACACCATATATTTT

abundance: -
d_gene: TRBD1
j_gene: TRBJ1-2
v_gene: TRBV7-2
CDR3aa: CASSRLTGGSDGYTF
CDR3nt: TGTGCCAGCAGCCGCCTGACAGGGGGGAGTGATGGCTACACCTTC

abundance: -
d_gene: -
j_gene: TRBJ2-7
v_gene: TRBV10-3
CDR3aa: CAISESGIYEQYF
CDR3nt: TGTGCCATCAGTGAATCGGGCATATACGAGCAGTACTTC

abundance: many
d_gene: -
j_gene: TRBJ1-1
v_gene: TRBV12-3/TRBV12-4
CDR3aa: CASSSWRDTEAFF
CDR3nt: TGTGCCAGCAGTTCTTGGCGGGACACTGAAGCTTTCTTT

abundance: many
d_gene: TRBD1
j_gene: TRBJ1-5
v_gene: TRBV12-3/TRBV12-4
CDR3aa: CASSYPGTVSIQTQHF
CDR3nt: TGTGCCAGCAGTTACCCCGGGACAGTTTCGATACAGACCCAGCATTTT

abundance: -
d_gene: TRBD1
j_gene: TRBJ2-7
v_gene: TRBV7-2
CDR3aa: CASSLNRGLQQYF
CDR3nt: TGTGCCAGCAGCCTGAACAGGGGTTTACAGCAGTACTTC

abundance: many
d_gene: TRBD2
j_gene: TRBJ2-7
v_gene: TRBV28
CDR3aa: CASSPLGSGIHEQYF
CDR3nt: TGTGCCAGCAGTCCGCTCGGGAGCGGGATCCACGAGCAGTACTTC

abundance: many
d_gene: -
j_gene: TRBJ2-5
v_gene: TRBV7-8
CDR3aa: CASSLEGGETQYF
CDR3nt: TGTGCCAGCAGCTTAGAGGGGGGAGAGACCCAGTACTTC

abundance: few
d_gene: TRBD1
j_gene: TRBJ2-7
v_gene: TRBV4-1
CDR3aa: CASSRGQGVTYEQYF
CDR3nt: TGCGCCAGCAGCCGCGGACAGGGGGTAACCTACGAGCAGTACTTC

abundance: many
d_gene: TRBD2
j_gene: TRBJ2-3
v_gene: TRBV12-3/TRBV12-4
CDR3aa: CASSLLGSGVTDTQYF
CDR3nt: TGTGCCAGCAGTCTCCTGGGTAGCGGGGTCACAGATACGCAGTATTTT

abundance: many
d_gene: -
j_gene: TRBJ1-1
v_gene: TRBV6-5
CDR3aa: CASSYSGATEAFF
CDR3nt: TGTGCCAGCAGTTATTCGGGGGCCACTGAAGCTTTCTTT

abundance: many
d_gene: -
j_gene: TRBJ2-2
v_gene: TRBV4-2
CDR3aa: CASSQDGNSANTGELFF
CDR3nt: TGTGCCAGCAGCCAAGATGGGAACAGCGCGAACACCGGGGAGCTGTTTTTT

abundance: -
d_gene: TRBD1
j_gene: TRBJ1-6
v_gene: TRBV2
CDR3aa: CASSETGGVSPLHF
CDR3nt: TGTGCCAGCAGTGAAACAGGGGGCGTTTCACCCCTCCACTTT

abundance: -
d_gene: TRBD1
j_gene: TRBJ1-2
v_gene: TRBV12-3/TRBV12-4
CDR3aa: CASSQVGQIYGYTF
CDR3nt: TGTGCCAGCAGCCAAGTGGGACAGATCTATGGCTACACCTTC

abundance: many
d_gene: -
j_gene: TRBJ2-5
v_gene: TRBV18
CDR3aa: CASSPPWPQETQYF
CDR3nt: TGTGCCAGCTCACCACCCTGGCCCCAAGAGACCCAGTACTTC

abundance: many
d_gene: TRBD2
j_gene: TRBJ2-2
v_gene: TRBV6-2/TRBV6-3
CDR3aa: CASSLVLVAGGQRSGELFF
CDR3nt: TGTGCCAGCAGTCTTGTGTTGGTAGCGGGAGGGCAGAGGTCCGGGGAGCTGTTTTTT

abundance: -
d_gene: TRBD1
j_gene: TRBJ2-5
v_gene: TRBV28
CDR3aa: CASSTFSSGTGVQETQYF
CDR3nt: TGTGCCAGCAGCACATTTAGCAGCGGGACAGGGGTACAAGAGACCCAGTACTTC

abundance: few
d_gene: -
j_gene: TRBJ2-2
v_gene: TRBV2
CDR3aa: CASSDTPTTGELFF
CDR3nt: TGTGCAAGCAGTGATACGCCTACCACCGGGGAGCTGTTTTTT

abundance: many
d_gene: -
j_gene: TRBJ1-1
v_gene: TRBV5-1
CDR3aa: CASSLAGPSLNTEAFF
CDR3nt: TGCGCCAGCAGCTTGGCCGGACCCAGTCTGAACACTGAAGCTTTCTTT